This T cell receptor (beta chain) was sequenced during a study of blood T cell repertoires in COVID-19. TCRdb's table, derived via immunoSEQ multiplex PCR, lists solely in-frame clones and lacks some. Here the sample spans about 240,000 clones, about 80% being singletons. The CDR3 runs to 12 residues. Germline V CDR1 and CDR2: SEHNR, FQNEAQ (reference sequence). Trimming removed 5 bases from V and 3 bases from J, with 7 bases in between. This rearrangement joins TRBV7-9 to TRBJ1-1; D not certain. This TCR was recovered from a woman older than 75 with acute or convalescent COVID-19. The sequenced material came from peripheral blood. CDR3 residues: CASSPRDTEAFF. CDR3 coding DNA: TGTGCCAGCAGCCCCCGGGACACTGAAGCTTTCTTT.